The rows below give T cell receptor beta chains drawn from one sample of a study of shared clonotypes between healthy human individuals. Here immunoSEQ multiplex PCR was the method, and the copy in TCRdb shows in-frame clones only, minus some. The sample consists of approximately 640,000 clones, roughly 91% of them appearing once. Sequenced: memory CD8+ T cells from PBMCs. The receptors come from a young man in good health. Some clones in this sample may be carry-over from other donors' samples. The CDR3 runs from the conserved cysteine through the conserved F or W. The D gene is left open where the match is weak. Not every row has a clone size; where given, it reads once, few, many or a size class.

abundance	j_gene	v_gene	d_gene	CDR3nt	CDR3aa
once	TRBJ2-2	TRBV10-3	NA	TGTGCCATCAGTGATGCTAGGACAGTTGGACCGAACACCGGGGAGCTGTTTTTT	CAISDARTVGPNTGELFF
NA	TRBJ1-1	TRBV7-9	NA	TGTGCCAGCCCTGAAGCTTTCTTT	CASPEAFF
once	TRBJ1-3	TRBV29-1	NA	TGCAGCGTTGCTGGAAACACCATATATTTT	CSVAGNTIYF
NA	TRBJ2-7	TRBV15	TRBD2	TGTGCCACCAGCAGACTCGGGACTAGCGACTACGAGCAGTACTTC	CATSRLGTSDYEQYF
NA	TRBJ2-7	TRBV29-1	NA	TGCAGCGTTGAAGTCGGCGGGTCCACCTACGAGCAGTACTTC	CSVEVGGSTYEQYF
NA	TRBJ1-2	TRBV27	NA	TGTGCCGCAAAAAAGGGAGGGTTGGGGTATGGCTACACCTTC	CAAKKGGLGYGYTF
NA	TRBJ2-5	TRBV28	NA	TGTGCCAGCAGTCCCCTAACCACGATTGTGGAGACCCAGTACTTC	CASSPLTTIVETQYF
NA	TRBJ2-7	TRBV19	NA	TGTGCCGCCGGGGACGAGCAGTACTTC	CAAGDEQYF
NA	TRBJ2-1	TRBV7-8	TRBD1	TGTGCCAGCAGGCCGGGACAGGGGGTAAACGAGCAGTTCTTC	CASRPGQGVNEQFF
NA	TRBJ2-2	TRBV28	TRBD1	TGTGCCAGCAGTTTCTGGACAGGGACCCCCGGGGAGCTGTTTTTT	CASSFWTGTPGELFF
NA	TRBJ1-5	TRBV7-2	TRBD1	TGTGCCAGCAGCTTAGACAGGGGGCGACGCCAGCCCCAGCATTTT	CASSLDRGRRQPQHF
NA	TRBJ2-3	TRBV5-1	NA	TGCGCCAGCAGCTCGGGAGAGTTTGGCACAGATACGCAGTATTTT	CASSSGEFGTDTQYF
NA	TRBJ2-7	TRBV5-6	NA	TGTGCCAGCAGCTTGCAGGGATCCTACGAGCAGTACTTC	CASSLQGSYEQYF
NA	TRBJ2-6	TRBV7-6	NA	TGTGCCAGCAGCTTAGTGGCGGGGTCTGGGGCCAACGTCCTGACTTTC	CASSLVAGSGANVLTF
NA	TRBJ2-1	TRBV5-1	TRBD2	TGCGCCAGCAGCTTGAGCCCGGGACTAGCGGGAGAACATGAGCAGTTCTTC	CASSLSPGLAGEHEQFF
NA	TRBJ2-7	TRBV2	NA	TGTGCCAGCAGTTCGGCGAACTACGAGCAGTACTTC	CASSSANYEQYF
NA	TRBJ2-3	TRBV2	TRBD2	TGTGCCAGGCATCCACTCCCGCGGGAGAAAGGGTATACGCAGTATTTT	CARHPLPREKGYTQYF
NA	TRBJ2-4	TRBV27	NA	TGTGCCAGCAGTATCGGGGCCAAAAACATTCAGTACTTC	CASSIGAKNIQYF
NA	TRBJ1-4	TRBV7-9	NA	TGTGCCAGCAGCTTAGGCAGCAGTAATGAAAAACTGTTTTTT	CASSLGSSNEKLFF
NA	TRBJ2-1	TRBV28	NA	TGTGCCAGCAGTTTTAGTCTGGTCAGGGACTCCTACAATGAGCAGTTCTTC	CASSFSLVRDSYNEQFF
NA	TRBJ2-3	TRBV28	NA	TGTGCCAGCAGTCCCCCGGCTAACCCGCAGTATTTT	CASSPPANPQYF
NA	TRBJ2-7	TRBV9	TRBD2	TGTGCCAGCAGCGTAACCGGGACTAGAGCCTACGAGCAGTACTTC	CASSVTGTRAYEQYF
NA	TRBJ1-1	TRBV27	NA	TGTGCCAGCAGTTTTCGGAGTTTTGCGGAAGCTTTCTTT	CASSFRSFAEAFF
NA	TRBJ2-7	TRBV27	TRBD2	TGTGCCAGCAGTCAAAGGACTAGCAAGAACTCCTACGAGCAGTACTTC	CASSQRTSKNSYEQYF
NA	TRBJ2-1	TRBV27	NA	TGTGCCAGCAGTTTATTCAGGGGCAATGAGCAGTTCTTC	CASSLFRGNEQFF
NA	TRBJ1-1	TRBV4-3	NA	TGCGCCAGCAGCCAAGATGGCCGGTACACTGAAGCTTTCTTT	CASSQDGRYTEAFF
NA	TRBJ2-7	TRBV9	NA	TGTGCCAGCAGCGTAGCATCGGGCAGCCCGGCAACCGAGCAGTACTTC	CASSVASGSPATEQYF
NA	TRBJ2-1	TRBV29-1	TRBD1	TGCAGCGTAAGGACAGGGATCGGGGAGCAGTTCTTC	CSVRTGIGEQFF
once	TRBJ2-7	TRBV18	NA	TGTGCCAGCTCCCCTATAGCGGATTACAGCTCCTACGAGCAGTACTTC	CASSPIADYSSYEQYF
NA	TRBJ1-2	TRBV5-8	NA	TGTGCCAGCAGCTTAGCGGGGCAGGGGTTCCGATATGGCTACACCTTC	CASSLAGQGFRYGYTF
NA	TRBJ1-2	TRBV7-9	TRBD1	TGTGCCAGCAGCCTACCAAAGACAGGGGAATCCCTTAACTATGGCTACACCTTC	CASSLPKTGESLNYGYTF
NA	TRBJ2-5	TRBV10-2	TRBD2	TGCGCCAGCAGTGAGTCTAGCGGGAGGGCCTCGGAGACCCAGTACTTC	CASSESSGRASETQYF
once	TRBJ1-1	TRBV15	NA	TGTGCCACCAGAGAAACACCGCTCAACACTGAAGCTTTCTTT	CATRETPLNTEAFF
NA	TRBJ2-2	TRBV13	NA	TGTGCCAGCAGCCCGAGGGGGGGACTGGCAAACACCGGGGAGCTGTTTTTT	CASSPRGGLANTGELFF
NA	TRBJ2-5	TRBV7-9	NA	TGTGCCAGTAGAGCGAGGATCCAAGAGACCCAGTACTTC	CASRARIQETQYF
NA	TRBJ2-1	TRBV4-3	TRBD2	TGCGCCAGCAGCCGAGTAGCGGGAGGCTACAATGAGCAGTTCTTC	CASSRVAGGYNEQFF
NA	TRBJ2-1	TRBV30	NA	NA	CALVGAGSSNLVF
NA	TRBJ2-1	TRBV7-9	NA	TGTGCCAGCAGCGGGCTAACTTTCGACAATGAGCAGTTCTTC	CASSGLTFDNEQFF
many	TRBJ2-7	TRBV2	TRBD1	TGTGCCAGCAGTGTACAGGGGAAAACCTACGAGCAGTACTTC	CASSVQGKTYEQYF
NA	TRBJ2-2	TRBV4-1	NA	TGCGCCAGCAGCCAAGATCGCCTCACCGGGGAGCTGTTTTTT	CASSQDRLTGELFF
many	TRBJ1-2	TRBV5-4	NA	TGTGCCAGCAGCTGGGGTGGGGGCTATGGCTACACCTTC	CASSWGGGYGYTF
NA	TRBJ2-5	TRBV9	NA	TGTGCCAGCAGCGACCCCCCTCCAGCGGCCCAAGAGACCCAGTACTTC	CASSDPPPAAQETQYF
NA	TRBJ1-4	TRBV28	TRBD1	TGTGCCAGCAGTCGGGACAGGGGGTTCGAAAAACTGTTTTTT	CASSRDRGFEKLFF
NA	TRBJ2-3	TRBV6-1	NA	TGTGCCAGCCCGGGGTCTTTAGACACAGATACGCAGTATTTT	CASPGSLDTDTQYF